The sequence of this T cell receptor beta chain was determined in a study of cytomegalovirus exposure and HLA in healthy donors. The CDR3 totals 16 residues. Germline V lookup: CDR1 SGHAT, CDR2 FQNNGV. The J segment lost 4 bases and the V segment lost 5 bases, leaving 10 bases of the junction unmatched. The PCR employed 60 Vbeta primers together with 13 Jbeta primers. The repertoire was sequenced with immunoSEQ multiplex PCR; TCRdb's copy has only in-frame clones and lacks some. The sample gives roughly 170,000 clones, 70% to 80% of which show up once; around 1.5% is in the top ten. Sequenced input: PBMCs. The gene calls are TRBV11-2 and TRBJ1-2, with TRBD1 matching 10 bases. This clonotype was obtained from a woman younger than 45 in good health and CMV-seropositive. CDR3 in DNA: TGTGCCAGCAGCCTCGGACTGACAGGGGGCTTCTATGGCTACACCTTC. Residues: CASSLGLTGGFYGYTF.